These 27 T cell receptor beta chains came from one sample sequenced in a study of T cell changes during pregnancy in multiple sclerosis. TCRdb keeps only in-frame clones here, not all; method: immunoSEQ multiplex PCR. The repertoire holds more than 70,000 clones, approximately 90% seen once, with around 0.93% in the top ten. The input for sequencing was peripheral blood, taken before pregnancy. Receptors originate from a female donor with multiple sclerosis, enrolled in a pregnancy study.

This clone appeared once. V gene TRBV19 combines with J gene TRBJ2-2, with 7 positions matching TRBD1. The CDR3 extends over 16 amino acids. The J segment lost 5 bases and the V segment lost 2 bases, leaving 8 bases of the junction unmatched. Germline V CDR1 and CDR2: LNHDA, SQIVND (reference sequence). Written as DNA, the CDR3 is TGTGCCAGTAGTATATTGAGCCAGGGGGTTACCGGGGAGCTGTTTTTT. This gives the protein CASSILSQGVTGELFF.

J is TRBJ1-4 and V is TRBV19; TRBD1 matches 7 bases. Germline CDR1 reads LNHDA; CDR2 reads SQIVND (reference sequence). The CDR3 is made up of 15 amino acids. Trimming removed 6 bases from V and 8 bases from J; junction bases left unmatched: 12. The CDR3 bases are TGTGCCAGTAGCCGACAGGGAAGAGGAGTCGAAAAACTGTTTTTT. Translation gives CASSRQGRGVEKLFF.

The chain has TRBV25-1 and TRBJ2-1; D gene unclear. Germline loops: CDR1 MGHDK, CDR2 SYGVNS. This CDR3 region has 13 residues. V lost 3 bases and J 7 bases, leaving 10 bases between the germline ends. The CDR3 nucleotides are TGTGCCAGCAGTGACCTTGAGAGAAATGAGCAGTTCTTC. Translation: CASSDLERNEQFF.

The V and J genes are TRBV29-1 and TRBJ2-3; a possible D gene is TRBD2 (6 bases). V was pared by 5 bases and J by 0 bases, with 12 bases between. The germline V gene encodes CDR1 SQVTM and CDR2 ANQGSEA. CDR3 size: 14 residues. In nucleotides, the CDR3 is TGCAGCGTTCTCGGGGGTTCTAGCACAGATACGCAGTATTTT. Protein: CSVLGGSSTDTQYF.

V and J are TRBV5-5 and TRBJ2-1; D not certain. CDR1 SGHKS and CDR2 YYEKEE come from the germline V gene (reference sequence). The CDR3 covers 12 residues. The V and J ends lost 4 bases and 3 bases respectively, with 5 bases between them. The CDR3 sequence: CASSPVYNEQFF. The CDR3 bases are TGTGCCAGCAGCCCGGTCTACAATGAGCAGTTCTTC.

The chain is built from TRBV7-9 and TRBJ1-1, with TRBD1 identical over 7 bases. Unmatched junction bases numbered 19, after V lost 2 bases and J lost 4 bases. The germline V gene has CDR1 SEHNR and CDR2 FQNEAQ (reference sequence). This CDR3 region has 19 residues. The CDR3 nucleotides read TGTGCCAGCAGCTTATTCCGAGGGGTAGGCCGACAGGGTGGCACTGAAGCTTTCTTT. Protein: CASSLFRGVGRQGGTEAFF.

Only a few counts were recorded for this clone. The chain recombines TRBV7-9 with TRBJ1-3; TRBD1 agrees at 8 bases. J lost 0 bases, V lost 1 base, and 2 bases had no gene match. The CDR3 runs 16 residues. Germline V gives CDR1 SEHNR, CDR2 FQNEAQ (reference sequence). The CDR3 bases are TGTGCCAGCAGCTTAGGGACAGGGAACTCTGGAAACACCATATATTTT. It yields the protein CASSLGTGNSGNTIYF.

This chain joins TRBV19 and TRBJ1-2, with D possibly being TRBD1 (6 bases). V lost 3 bases and J lost 3, with 11 bases in between. The CDR3 runs to 14 residues. The germline CDR1 and CDR2 sequences are LNHDA and SQIVND (reference sequence). This chain's CDR3 is CASSITGNDYGYTF. The CDR3 bases are TGTGCCAGTAGTATTACAGGGAATGACTATGGCTACACCTTC.

This rearrangement joins TRBV5-1 to TRBJ2-3; a possible D gene is TRBD2 (5 bases). CDR1 is SGHRS, CDR2 YFSETQ, per germline. Trimming left V 1 base short and J 0 bases short, with 9 bases between. The CDR3 loop spans 15 amino acids. The CDR3 loop reads CASSLYGGSTDTQYF. CDR3 nucleotides: TGCGCCAGCAGCTTGTACGGCGGGAGCACAGATACGCAGTATTTT.

The rearrangement links TRBV6-6 to TRBJ1-2, with 10 bases lining up with TRBD1. CDR1 is MNHNY and CDR2 is SVGAGI in the germline V gene (reference sequence). V lost 4 bases and J lost 8; bases outside the gene matches: 4. The CDR3 loop spans 13 amino acids. The CDR3 sequence: CASSSDRGPGYTF. The CDR3 DNA sequence: TGTGCCAGCAGTTCCGACAGGGGGCCCGGCTACACCTTC.

The chain joins TRBV28 to TRBJ1-5, with TRBD1 as a possible D gene (6 bases). V was cut by 5 bases and J by 1 base, with 12 bases left in between. Germline CDR1 reads MDHEN; CDR2 reads SYDVKM. There are 15 residues in the CDR3. CDR3 in amino acids: CASSHGQISNQPQHF. The CDR3 DNA sequence: TGTGCCAGCAGTCACGGACAGATAAGCAATCAGCCCCAGCATTTT.

The CDR3 DNA reads TGTGCCAGCAGCTTAGGGGGAGCCCTAAATGAAAAACTGTTTTTT. It encodes CASSLGGALNEKLFF. This rearrangement joins TRBV11-2 to TRBJ1-4; D not resolved. Trimming took off 1 base at V and 5 bases at J, with 11 bases between the two ends. Germline loops: CDR1 SGHAT, CDR2 FQNNGV. This CDR3 is built from 15 residues.

The V call is TRBV5-1, the J call TRBJ2-2, with 9 bases matching TRBD2. V dropped 4 bases and J dropped 4; count of bases not matched to a gene: 8. This CDR3 region has 16 residues. The V gene's germline CDR1 is SGHRS and CDR2 YFSETQ. The CDR3 sequence: CASSIGAGGGTGELFF. The DNA for the CDR3 is TGCGCCAGCAGCATTGGAGCGGGAGGCGGCACCGGGGAGCTGTTTTTT.

The chain couples TRBV29-1 to TRBJ2-5; no clear D gene. CDR1 is SQVTM, CDR2 ANQGSEA, per germline. This CDR3 is 12 amino acids long. With 3 bases removed from V and 4 bases from J, the gap between germline ends came to 9 bases. CDR3 nucleotide sequence: TGCAGCGTTGATGGCCAGGCAGAGACCCAGTACTTC. Amino acid sequence: CSVDGQAETQYF. Together with reference TRBV29-1 and TRBJ2-5, the CDR3 gives the full variable domain: SAVISQKPSRDICQRGTSLTIQCQVDSQVTMMFWYRQQPGQSLTLIATANQGSEATYESGFVIDKFPISRPNLTFSTLTVSNMSPEDSSIYLCSVDGQAETQYFGPGTRLLVL.

The V call is TRBV5-4, the J call TRBJ1-2; perhaps TRBD1 as D (5 bases). Trimming took off 1 base at V and 8 bases at J, with 15 bases between the two ends. The CDR3 contains 14 residues. Looked up from germline, CDR1 is SGHNT and CDR2 is YYREEE (reference sequence). CDR3 bases: TGTGCCAGCAGCTTGAGACTCCCACGGGGGGGCTACACCTTC. Translated, it gives CASSLRLPRGGYTF.

This clone was observed once. The chain combines TRBV7-9 with TRBJ1-1; possible D gene TRBD1, 6 bases. The CDR3 is made up of 11 amino acids. Germline CDR1 SEHNR, CDR2 FQNEAQ (reference sequence). V lost 4 bases and J 11 bases, leaving 11 bases between the germline ends. The CDR3 loop is CASSSGGGAFF. The CDR3 DNA is TGTGCCAGCAGCTCCGGGGGGGGCGCTTTCTTT. Looking up the rest from reference TRBV7-9 and TRBJ1-1 gives the full variable domain: DTGVSQNPRHKITKRGQNVTFRCDPISEHNRLYWYRQTLGQGPEFLTYFQNEAQLEKSRLLSDRFSAERPKGSFSTLEIQRTEQGDSAMYLCASSSGGGAFFGQGTRLTVV.

The J gene is TRBJ2-7, the V gene TRBV11-2; 9 bases line up with TRBD2. CDR1 and CDR2 from the germline V gene are SGHAT and FQNNGV. Losses at the gene ends were 3 bases for V and 2 bases for J; bases not matched to a gene: 8. The CDR3 runs 16 residues. The CDR3, as DNA: TGTGCCAGCAGCTTGTCGACTAGCGGCATAGCCTACGAGCAGTACTTC. It yields the protein CASSLSTSGIAYEQYF.

This rearrangement joins TRBV5-1 to TRBJ2-7; 9 bases agree with TRBD2. Germline CDR1 reads SGHRS; CDR2 reads YFSETQ. V gave up 0 bases and J gave up 2 bases; unmatched junction bases: 3. The CDR3 extends over 15 amino acids. CDR3 region: CASSLGLAATYEQYF. The CDR3 DNA is TGCGCCAGCAGCTTGGGACTAGCGGCAACCTACGAGCAGTACTTC.

The chain couples TRBV6-7 to TRBJ2-3; TRBD2 aligns across 8 bases. TRBV6-7 is classed as an ORF, of uncertain function. The V gene end was trimmed by 2 bases and the J gene end by 9 bases; junction bases not matched to a gene: 7. This CDR3 contains 14 residues. The CDR3 bases are TGTGCCAGCAGTTACGCCCAGCGGGAGAGAACGCAGTATTTT. This gives the protein CASSYAQRERTQYF.

J is TRBJ1-6 and V is TRBV19, with D perhaps matching TRBD1 (5 bases). Trimming cost V 2 bases and J 10 bases, with 12 bases left between them. CDR1 is LNHDA, CDR2 SQIVND, per germline (reference sequence). The CDR3 sequence is 14 residues long. The CDR3 nucleotides read TGTGCCAGTAGTATATCCAGGGTCAGATCACCCCTCCACTTT. The encoded protein is CASSISRVRSPLHF.

The chain links TRBV10-3 to TRBJ2-1; 13 positions match TRBD2. The V and J ends lost 5 bases and 6 bases, in that order; junction bases with no gene match: 4. The CDR3 runs to 15 residues. Germline-derived CDR1 and CDR2 are ENHRY and SYGVKD. The CDR3: CAISSGLAGFNEQFF. In DNA, the CDR3 is TGTGCCATCAGTTCGGGACTAGCGGGGTTCAATGAGCAGTTCTTC.

CDR3 nucleotide sequence: TGTGCCAGCAGTCCTCGACAGGCCCTACCTTCCTACGAGCAGTACTTC. Residues: CASSPRQALPSYEQYF. The gene calls are TRBV2 and TRBJ2-7; TRBD1 might be the D (6 bases). V lost 5 bases and J 1 base, leaving 18 bases between the germline ends. This CDR3 spans 16 amino acids. From germline, CDR1 is SNHLY and CDR2 FYNNEI.

The V call is TRBV2, the J call TRBJ2-2, with D maybe TRBD2 (5 bases). V lost 6 bases to trimming and J lost 5 bases, with 16 bases between them. The CDR3 is 15 residues long. Looked up from germline, CDR1 is SNHLY and CDR2 is FYNNEI. The CDR3 reads CASSADSPLTGELFF. In DNA form, the CDR3 reads TGTGCCAGCAGCGCGGACTCGCCCTTAACCGGGGAGCTGTTTTTT.

This sequence joins TRBV5-1 and TRBJ2-1; 7 nucleotides agree with TRBD2. Germline loops: CDR1 SGHRS, CDR2 YFSETQ. The ends lost 2 bases at V and 6 bases at J; junction bases unmatched: 5. The CDR3 contains 14 residues. CDR3 bases: TGCGCCAGCAGCTTACGGGAGGTAAGCAATGAGCAGTTCTTC. This gives the protein CASSLREVSNEQFF. Based on the CDR3 plus reference TRBV5-1 and TRBJ2-1, the full variable domain is KAGVTQTPRYLIKTRGQQVTLSCSPISGHRSVSWYQQTPGQGLQFLFEYFSETQRNKGNFPGRFSGRQFSNSRSEMNVSTLELGDSALYLCASSLREVSNEQFFGPGTRLTVL.

The rearrangement joins TRBV20-1 to TRBJ2-1; D remains unclear. Deletions cut 5 bases from V and 10 bases from J, with 12 bases between. The germline V gene encodes CDR1 DFQATT and CDR2 SNEGSKA (reference sequence). This CDR3 spans 11 amino acids. The chain's CDR3 is CSASRSQEQFF. As DNA, the CDR3 is TGCAGTGCTTCTAGAAGTCAGGAGCAGTTCTTC.

V usage is TRBV9 and J usage is TRBJ1-6; a weak D match, TRBD1 (6 bases). Germline V gene data show CDR1 as SGDLS and CDR2 as YYNGEE. V lost 0 bases to trimming and J lost 4 bases, with 11 bases between them. This CDR3 contains 16 residues. The DNA of the CDR3 is TGTGCCAGCAGCGTAGAGGGTACAGGGTATAATTCACCCCTCCACTTT. Its translation is CASSVEGTGYNSPLHF. Looking up the rest from reference TRBV9 and TRBJ1-6 gives the full variable domain: DSGVTQTPKHLITATGQRVTLRCSPRSGDLSVYWYQQSLDQGLQFLIQYYNGEERAKGNILERFSAQQFPDLHSELNLSSLELGDSALYFCASSVEGTGYNSPLHFGNGTRLTVT.

This clone has a single count. The gene calls are TRBV6-1 and TRBJ2-5; 10 bases agree with TRBD2. CDR3 size: 16 residues. CDR1 and CDR2 (germline): MNHNS, SASEGT. The V segment lost 4 bases and the J segment 5 bases; nucleotides outside the gene matches: 10. The CDR3 region is CASSGSGGTSRETQYF. The CDR3 nucleotides read TGTGCCAGCAGTGGTAGCGGGGGGACCTCCCGGGAGACCCAGTACTTC.